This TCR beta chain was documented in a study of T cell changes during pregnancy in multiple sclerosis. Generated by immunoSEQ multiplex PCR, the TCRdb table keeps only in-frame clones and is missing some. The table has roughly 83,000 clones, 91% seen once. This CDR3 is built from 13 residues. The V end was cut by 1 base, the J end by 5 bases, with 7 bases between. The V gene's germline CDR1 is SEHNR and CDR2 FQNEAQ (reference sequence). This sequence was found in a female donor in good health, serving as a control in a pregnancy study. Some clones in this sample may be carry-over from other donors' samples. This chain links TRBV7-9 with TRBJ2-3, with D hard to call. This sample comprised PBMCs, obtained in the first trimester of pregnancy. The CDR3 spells CASSLGPGDTQYF. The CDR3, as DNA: TGTGCCAGCAGCTTAGGACCAGGAGATACGCAGTATTTT.